This T cell receptor beta chain was sequenced for a study of T cell responses to AZD1222 COVID-19 vaccine. The CDR3 runs to 16 residues. V shed 4 bases, J shed 4 bases, and the junction held 11 bases outside the gene matches. CDR1 is LNHDA and CDR2 is SQIVND in the germline V gene (reference sequence). Libraries were prepared by immunoSEQ multiplex PCR; TCRdb keeps only in-frame clonotypes and omits some of them. The sample holds around 150,000 clones, approximately 90% seen once. The starting material was peripheral blood, obtained 28 days after the second AZD1222 dose. The receptor was derived from an adult who received the AZD1222 COVID-19 vaccine. This sequence joins TRBV19 and TRBJ2-5; 8 positions agree with TRBD1. The CDR3 loop is CASSTPGGTHPETQYF. Written as DNA, the CDR3 is TGTGCCAGTAGTACGCCAGGGGGCACCCATCCAGAGACCCAGTACTTC.